The 18 T cell receptor beta chains reported below all come from one sample, sequenced in a study of regulatory T cells in long-lasting Graves disease. With iRepertoire HTBI primers and Arm-PCR of CDR3 regions, TCR beta libraries were built. In TCRdb, the multiplex PCR reads were re-called with MiXCR into one record per CDR3 protein. The repertoire has around 400,000 distinct CDR3 sequences, about a quarter of them found once; the top ten carry around 26%. Time point here: persistent/refractory GD, antithyroid drugs over 5 years with positive TRAb. The TCR library was made from RNA extracted from PBMCs. The sample was peripheral blood mononuclear cells (PBMCs), taken when the disease was refractory, from a patient treated with antithyroid drugs. All receptors come from a female donor with Graves disease.

This clonotype was seen only a few times. This rearrangement joins TRBV5-8 to TRBJ2-2, with D possibly TRBD2 on 5 matching bases. Deletions cut 1 base from V and 13 bases from J, with 11 bases between. This CDR3 has 12 residues. Looked up from germline, CDR1 is SGHTS and CDR2 is YDEGEE. Here the CDR3 reads CASSLNFAGLFF. CDR3 nucleotides: TGTGCCAGCAGCTTGAACTTCGCGGGGCTGTTTTTT.

To note about this clonotype: A clone one base away is much larger, so this may be a read error. The genes are TRBV24-1 and TRBJ1-5; 8 positions match TRBD1. Per germline, CDR1 KGHDR and CDR2 SFDVKD. This CDR3 has 16 residues. CDR3 nucleotide sequence: TGTGTCACCAGTGAACCTGGGACAGACAGGGGTCAGCCCCAGCATTTT. It codes for CVTSEPGTDRGQPQHF.

This clonotype was counted many times. This chain connects TRBV28 to TRBJ2-7, with 9 bases identical to TRBD2. CDR1 and CDR2 (germline): MDHEN, SYDVKM. Unmatched junction bases numbered 15, after V lost 7 bases and J lost 2 bases. The CDR3 runs to 17 residues. In DNA, the CDR3 is TGTGCCAGCACTACCCCCGGGGATAGCGGGGGTACCTACGAGCAGTACTTC. It is translated as CASTTPGDSGGTYEQYF.

CDR3 residues: CASSRLAGGPETQYF. CDR3 nucleotides: TGTGCCAGCAGCCGACTAGCGGGAGGGCCAGAGACCCAGTACTTC. The genes are TRBV13 and TRBJ2-5; 14 bases map to TRBD2. CDR1 and CDR2 (germline): PRHDT, FYEKMQ (reference sequence). The CDR3 length is 15 residues. The V and J ends lost 5 bases and 4 bases, in that order; junction bases with no gene match: 3.

This clonotype has ten or more counts. The chain couples TRBV2 to TRBJ2-7, with 13 bases identical to TRBD2. CDR3 length equals 20 residues. CDR1 SNHLY and CDR2 FYNNEI come from the germline V gene. J was trimmed by 3 bases and V by 10 bases; bases with no gene match: 24. The CDR3 coding sequence is TGTGCCATCCTAACGAGTCTCAGGACTAGCGGGAGTCACCTTTTCTACGAGCAGTACTTC. Encoded protein: CAILTSLRTSGSHLFYEQYF. The whole variable domain, remainder taken from reference TRBV2 and TRBJ2-7, is EPEVTQTPSHQVTQMGQEVILRCVPISNHLYFYWYRQILGQKVEFLVSFYNNEISEKSEIFDDQFSVERPDGSNFTLKIRSTKLEDSAMYFCAILTSLRTSGSHLFYEQYFGPGTRLTVT.

The CDR3 region has the DNA TGTGCCAGCAGCTTACAGGGGCTGGGCGGAAACACCATATATTTT. Translation: CASSLQGLGGNTIYF. The J gene is TRBJ1-3, the V gene TRBV7-8, with TRBD1 as a possible D gene (6 bases). Germline CDR1 SGHVS, CDR2 FQNEAQ. Trimming pared 2 bases from V and 4 bases from J, leaving 12 bases between. This CDR3 is built from 15 residues.

This clonotype appeared a few times. The chain carries TRBV30 and TRBJ2-7; D gene uncertain. The germline V gene has CDR1 GTSNPN and CDR2 SVGIG (reference sequence). With 0 bases removed from V and 3 bases from J, the gap between germline ends came to 9 bases. CDR3 length: 13 amino acids. Here the CDR3 DNA reads TGTGCCTGGAGTGTCGGGTCGGTCTACGAGCAGTACTTC. This codes for CAWSVGSVYEQYF.

This clonotype was seen at least ten times. This chain joins TRBV12-3 or TRBV12-4 and TRBJ2-7, with D perhaps TRBD1 (6 bases). The V gene lost 5 bases and the J gene lost 2 bases, with 10 bases spanning the gap. The CDR3 runs 13 residues. DNA for the CDR3: TGTGCCAGCAGTCCGGACAGAGCCTACGAGCAGTACTTC. It encodes CASSPDRAYEQYF.

In this sample, this clonotype turned up many times. The chain uses TRBV12-3 or TRBV12-4 and TRBJ1-2, with a possible D match to TRBD1 (6 bases). Trimming removed 3 bases at V and 7 bases at J, with 9 bases between. The CDR3 is made up of 12 amino acids. CDR3 coding DNA: TGTGCCAGCAGTTTTACGGGGGCTGGCTACACCTTC. Its protein is CASSFTGAGYTF.

This clonotype was found a few times. The chain has TRBV5-1 and TRBJ2-2; D possibly corresponds to TRBD2 (6 bases). Germline values: CDR1 SGHRS, CDR2 YFSETQ. This CDR3 spans 15 amino acids. V dropped 0 bases and J dropped 6 bases, with 12 bases sitting between them. CDR3 DNA: TGCGCCAGCAGCTTGGCTACTAGCTCTGCCGGGGAGCTGTTTTTT. Amino acid sequence: CASSLATSSAGELFF.

This clonotype was counted many times. The chain combines TRBV28 with TRBJ2-2, with D hard to call. This CDR3 has 14 amino acids. Germline V lookup: CDR1 MDHEN, CDR2 SYDVKM. With 3 bases removed from V and 4 bases from J, the gap between germline ends came to 9 bases. The CDR3 sequence: CASSFQRFTGELFF. The CDR3 DNA reads TGTGCCAGCAGTTTTCAACGGTTCACCGGGGAGCTGTTTTTT.

In its sample, this clonotype was seen a few times. V and J are TRBV29-1 and TRBJ2-6; unclear D gene. CDR1 and CDR2 from the germline V gene are SQVTM and ANQGSEA. Trimming took off 6 bases at V and 2 bases at J, with 8 bases between the two ends. There are 13 residues in the CDR3. As DNA, the CDR3 is TGCAGCGTCCGTAACGCTGGGGCCAACGTCCTGACTTTC. Translated: CSVRNAGANVLTF.

This clonotype occurred a few times. The J gene is TRBJ2-7, the V gene TRBV11-2, with TRBD2 matching over 7 bases. V dropped 0 bases and J dropped 5; count of bases not matched to a gene: 10. Per the germline V gene, CDR1 is SGHAT and CDR2 is FQNNGV. The CDR3 contains 16 residues. The CDR3 here is CASSLEVGLGVNEQYF. DNA of the CDR3: TGTGCCAGCAGCTTAGAGGTCGGACTAGGTGTGAACGAGCAGTACTTC.

A few counts support this clonotype. The chain couples TRBV7-9 to TRBJ2-7, with D perhaps matching TRBD1 or TRBD2 (5 bases each). The germline V and J ends were trimmed by 3 bases and 6 bases, with 15 bases remaining between them. The CDR3 is 14 amino acids. The germline V gene has CDR1 SEHNR and CDR2 FQNEAQ (reference sequence). CDR3 sequence (DNA): TGTGCCAGCAGCTTGAGAGACGCTGGGGGCGAGCAGTACTTC. Translation: CASSLRDAGGEQYF.

Regarding this clonotype: Being one base from a much bigger clone, this may be a read error. This chain uses TRBV28 with TRBJ1-2; 7 positions agree with TRBD1. The CDR3 runs 13 residues. CDR1 and CDR2 from the germline V gene are MDHEN and SYDVKM. The CDR3 DNA reads TGTGCCAGCAGCCTGACAGGGTCTGGTGGCTACGCCTTC. Translating it yields CASSLTGSGGYAF.

This clonotype was counted at least ten times. The rearrangement links TRBV28 to TRBJ1-1; 9 bases align to TRBD1. CDR1 is MDHEN and CDR2 is SYDVKM in the germline V gene. This CDR3 has 15 residues. CDR3 amino acids: CATSRQGVKNTEAFF. Written as DNA, the CDR3 is TGTGCTACAAGTCGACAGGGGGTGAAGAACACTGAAGCTTTCTTT.

This chain connects TRBV2 to TRBJ2-2; D is undetermined. The CDR3 consists of 14 residues. Trimming shortened V by 1 base and J by 5 bases, and 8 bases separated the two germline ends. The germline V gene has CDR1 SNHLY and CDR2 FYNNEI. The CDR3 DNA reads as TGTGCCAGCAGTGAAGTAAAGGTAACCGGGGAGCTGTTTTTT. Protein product: CASSEVKVTGELFF. Complete variable domain (other parts from reference TRBV2 and TRBJ2-2): EPEVTQTPSHQVTQMGQEVILRCVPISNHLYFYWYRQILGQKVEFLVSFYNNEISEKSEIFDDQFSVERPDGSNFTLKIRSTKLEDSAMYFCASSEVKVTGELFFGEGSRLTVL.

This clonotype was counted only a few times. The chain uses TRBV3-1 and TRBJ1-1; D unclear. The CDR3 consists of 13 residues. The germline V and J ends were trimmed by 6 bases and 0 bases, with 8 bases remaining between them. The germline V gene has CDR1 LGHDT and CDR2 YNNKEL (reference sequence). The CDR3 DNA is TGTGCCAGCAGTTTTAAAATGAACACTGAAGCTTTCTTT. Its protein product is CASSFKMNTEAFF. Supplemented by reference TRBV3-1 and TRBJ1-1, the full variable domain reads DTAVSQTPKYLVTQMGNDKSIKCEQNLGHDTMYWYKQDSKKFLKIMFSYNNKELIINETVPNRFSPKSPDKAHLNLHINSLELGDSAVYFCASSFKMNTEAFFGQGTRLTVV.